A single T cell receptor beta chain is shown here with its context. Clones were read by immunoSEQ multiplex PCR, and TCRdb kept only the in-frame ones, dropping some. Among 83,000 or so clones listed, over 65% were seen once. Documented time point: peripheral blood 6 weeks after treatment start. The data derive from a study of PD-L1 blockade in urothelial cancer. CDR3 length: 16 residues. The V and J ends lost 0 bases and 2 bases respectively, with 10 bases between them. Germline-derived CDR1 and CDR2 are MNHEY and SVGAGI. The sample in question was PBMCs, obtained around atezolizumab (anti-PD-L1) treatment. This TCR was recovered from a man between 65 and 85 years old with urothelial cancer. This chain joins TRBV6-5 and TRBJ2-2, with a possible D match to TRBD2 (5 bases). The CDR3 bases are TGTGCCAGCAGTTACTCGAATAGCGCCAACACCGGGGAGCTGTTTTTT. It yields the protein CASSYSNSANTGELFF.